The 18 T cell receptor beta chains listed next were all sequenced from one sample in a study of read filtering for tumor transcriptome and immune sequencing. Molecular barcoded adaptors covering alpha/delta and beta/gamma chains were used on around 400 ng RNA. TCRdb re-analysed the reads in MiXCR, keeping a single row per CDR3 protein. The sample lists 65,000 or so distinct CDR3 sequences, roughly 19% occurring once. Sequencing was carried out using a population of CD138-negative cells sorted from bone marrow. These receptors were obtained from a donor aged 40 or over with multiple myeloma.

The CDR3 protein is CASSLAGGADTGELFF. The CDR3 bases are TGCGCCAGCAGCTTGGCAGGGGGCGCGGACACCGGGGAGCTGTTTTTT. The V call is TRBV5-1, the J call TRBJ2-2, with 8 bases that match TRBD1. The CDR3 contains 16 residues. Per germline, CDR1 SGHRS and CDR2 YFSETQ. The ends lost 0 bases at V and 3 bases at J; junction bases unmatched: 4. Complete variable domain (other parts from reference TRBV5-1 and TRBJ2-2): KAGVTQTPRYLIKTRGQQVTLSCSPISGHRSVSWYQQTPGQGLQFLFEYFSETQRNKGNFPGRFSGRQFSNSRSEMNVSTLELGDSALYLCASSLAGGADTGELFFGEGSRLTVL.

This chain connects TRBV6-2 or TRBV6-3 to TRBJ2-1; TRBD1 aligns across 7 bases. Germline V gives CDR1 MNHEY, CDR2 SVGEGT. The J segment lost 7 bases and the V segment lost 7 bases, leaving 13 bases of the junction unmatched. CDR3 length: 15 amino acids. In DNA, the CDR3 is TGTGCCAGCATCCCCCGCGGACAGGTTATGAATGAGCAGTTCTTC. Amino acid sequence: CASIPRGQVMNEQFF.

Concerning this clonotype itself: Possible read error: a much larger clone is one base away. The chain combines TRBV6-5 with TRBJ2-5, with 9 bases matching TRBD2. CDR3 length: 16 residues. Germline V CDR1 and CDR2: MNHEY, SVGAGI. For the CDR3, the DNA is TGTGCCAGCAGTTACCTAGCGGGAAGGCTCCAAGGGACCCAGTACTTC. Its translation: CASSYLAGRLQGTQYF.

This clonotype was detected many times. CDR3 in DNA: TGTGCCAGCAGTTCTAGCGGGTGGGGGAATGAGCAGTTCTTC. Its protein product is CASSSSGWGNEQFF. This chain links TRBV27 with TRBJ2-1, with TRBD2 identical over 8 bases. Trimming cost V 4 bases and J 7 bases; bases outside gene matches: 6. The CDR3 loop spans 14 amino acids. Germline V lookup: CDR1 MNHEY, CDR2 SMNVEV (reference sequence).

With respect to this clonotype: This may come from a read error, since a much larger clone is one base off. This chain joins TRBV10-3 and TRBJ2-2; either TRBD1 or TRBD2 may fit D (5 bases each). CDR1 and CDR2 from the germline V gene are ENHRY and SYGVKD. V dropped 4 bases and J dropped 0 bases, with 9 bases sitting between them. The CDR3 runs to 15 residues. DNA of the CDR3: TGTGCCATCAGTGCCGGGGCAACGAACACCGGGGAGCTGTTTTTT. Amino acids: CAISAGATNTGELFF.

Regarding this clonotype: A far larger clone is only one base removed, so a read error is likely. The chain joins TRBV9 to TRBJ2-7, with D unresolved. The CDR3 runs to 14 residues. Germline V lookup: CDR1 SGDLS, CDR2 YYNGEE. Deletions cut 4 bases from V and 7 bases from J, with 18 bases between. Written as DNA, the CDR3 is TGTGCCAGCAGCCCCCATGAAGCCAACAATGAGCAGTACTTC. Translation: CASSPHEANNEQYF.

Sample share makes this clonotype medium-sized. The chain employs TRBV20-1 and TRBJ2-1, with D possibly being TRBD2 (5 bases). The V end was cut by 4 bases, the J end by 2 bases, with 18 bases between. This CDR3 has 16 amino acids. From germline, CDR1 is DFQATT and CDR2 SNEGSKA (reference sequence). The CDR3 spells CSAKRPSGMAYNEQFF. In DNA form, the CDR3 reads TGCAGTGCTAAACGACCAAGCGGTATGGCCTACAATGAGCAGTTCTTC.

This clonotype was seen a few times. The chain is built from TRBV20-1 and TRBJ1-5, with D uncertain. V lost 5 bases and J lost 1, with 6 bases in between. The CDR3 extends over 12 amino acids. Germline-derived CDR1 and CDR2 are DFQATT and SNEGSKA (reference sequence). This chain's CDR3 is CSAEESNQPQHF. In nucleotides, the CDR3 is TGCAGTGCTGAAGAGAGCAATCAGCCCCAGCATTTT.

This clonotype was detected only a few times. J is TRBJ2-3 and V is TRBV20-1; tentative D call: TRBD2 (5 bases). V was shortened by 1 base and J by 6 bases, with 11 bases between the two germline ends. Germline V lookup: CDR1 DFQATT, CDR2 SNEGSKA (reference sequence). The CDR3 is 13 amino acids. In nucleotides, the CDR3 is TGCAGTGCTAGAGCACTAGAGCGCGATACGCAGTATTTT. Protein: CSARALERDTQYF.

CDR3 sequence: CASSLRQGRGETQYF. The CDR3 nucleotides are TGTGCCAGCAGCCTCCGACAGGGGAGAGGAGAGACCCAGTACTTC. This chain links TRBV7-9 with TRBJ2-5; 8 bases align to TRBD1. This CDR3 is built from 15 residues. The V gene's germline CDR1 is SEHNR and CDR2 FQNEAQ (reference sequence). V lost 5 bases and J lost 4; bases outside the gene matches: 9.

In this sample, this clonotype turned up many times. The rearrangement uses TRBV29-1 and TRBJ2-2; TRBD1 matches at 9 bases. Germline V lookup: CDR1 SQVTM, CDR2 ANQGSEA. Unmatched junction bases numbered 9, after V lost 7 bases and J lost 6 bases. The CDR3 totals 14 residues. CDR3 DNA: TGCAGCGCAGGGACAGGGAACACCGCCGGGGAGCTGTTTTTT. This codes for CSAGTGNTAGELFF.

Ten or more counts support this clonotype. The gene calls are TRBV11-2 and TRBJ2-7; D may correspond to TRBD1 or TRBD2 (5 bases each). The V end was cut by 5 bases, the J end by 1 base, with 9 bases between. Per the germline V gene, CDR1 is SGHAT and CDR2 is FQNNGV. The CDR3 contains 13 residues. Here the CDR3 DNA reads TGTGCCAGCAGCCTCGGGGCTTCCTACGAGCAGTACTTC. This gives the protein CASSLGASYEQYF.

This clonotype was detected many times. J is TRBJ1-5 and V is TRBV20-1; 7 positions match TRBD1. In germline, CDR1 is DFQATT, CDR2 SNEGSKA (reference sequence). The length of the CDR3 is 12 residues. V was clipped by 6 bases and J by 9 bases; unmatched bases: 8. CDR3 protein: CSARTGVGPQHF. The CDR3 nucleotides are TGCAGTGCGAGAACAGGGGTAGGGCCCCAGCATTTT.

This clonotype was counted ten times or more. The chain recombines TRBV3-1 with TRBJ2-1, with 8 bases aligning to TRBD2. The germline gives CDR1 LGHDT, CDR2 YNNKEL (reference sequence). CDR3 size: 16 residues. The V gene end was trimmed by 5 bases and the J gene end by 4 bases; junction bases not matched to a gene: 10. CDR3 nucleotide sequence: TGTGCCAGCAGCTACGGGGGCGGGGGGCATTACAATGAGCAGTTCTTC. It is translated as CASSYGGGGHYNEQFF.

Concerning this clonotype itself: A much larger clone differs from this one at a single base, so this may be a read error. The chain is built from TRBV5-1 and TRBJ2-1; D is ambiguous. The CDR3 contains 14 residues. V dropped 10 bases and J dropped 0 bases, with 14 bases sitting between them. Germline assignment: CDR1 SGHRS and CDR2 YFSETQ. DNA for the CDR3: TGCGCCTCCACTCCGAGGAACTCCTACAATGAGCAGTTCTTC. Its translation: CASTPRNSYNEQFF.

The rearrangement links TRBV28 to TRBJ2-5; 10 bases are a match to TRBD2. The CDR3 is made up of 17 amino acids. With V trimmed by 6 bases and J by 5 bases, 15 bases remained unmatched. Germline loops: CDR1 MDHEN, CDR2 SYDVKM. The CDR3 spells CASSNRLAGARKETQYF. CDR3 coding DNA: TGTGCCAGCAGCAATCGCCTAGCGGGAGCTCGTAAGGAGACCCAGTACTTC.

V gene TRBV20-1 combines with J gene TRBJ2-7, with D possibly matching TRBD2 (6 bases). Germline V gives CDR1 DFQATT, CDR2 SNEGSKA (reference sequence). The CDR3 totals 15 residues. The V gene lost 0 bases and the J gene lost 3 bases, with 15 bases spanning the gap. In DNA, the CDR3 is TGCAGTGCTAGAGATGACGGGACGGACTACTACGAGCAGTACTTC. Its protein is CSARDDGTDYYEQYF.

A few counts support this clonotype. The V and J genes are TRBV4-1 and TRBJ1-3, with TRBD1 matching 8 bases. CDR3 size: 16 residues. J lost 1 base, V lost 0 bases, and 2 bases had no gene match. Germline V CDR1 and CDR2: MGHRA, YSYEKL. CDR3 loop: CASSQDRTGSGNTIYF. DNA for the CDR3: TGCGCCAGCAGCCAAGATAGGACAGGGTCTGGAAACACCATATATTTT.